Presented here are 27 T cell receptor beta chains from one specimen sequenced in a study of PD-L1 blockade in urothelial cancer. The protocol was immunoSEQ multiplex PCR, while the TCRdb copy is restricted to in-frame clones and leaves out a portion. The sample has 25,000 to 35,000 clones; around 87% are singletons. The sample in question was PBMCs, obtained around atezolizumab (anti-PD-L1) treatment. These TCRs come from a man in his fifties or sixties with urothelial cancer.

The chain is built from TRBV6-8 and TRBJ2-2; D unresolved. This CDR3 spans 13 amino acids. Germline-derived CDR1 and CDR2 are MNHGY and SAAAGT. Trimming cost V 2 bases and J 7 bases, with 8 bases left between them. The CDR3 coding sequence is TGTGCCAGCAGTTACACGCGTGGCGGGGAGCTGTTTTTT. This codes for CASSYTRGGELFF.

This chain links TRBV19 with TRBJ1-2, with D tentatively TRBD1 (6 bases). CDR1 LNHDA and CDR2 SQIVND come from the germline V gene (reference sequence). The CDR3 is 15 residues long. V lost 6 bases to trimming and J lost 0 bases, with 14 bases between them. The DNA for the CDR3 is TGTGCCAGTAGGACCCGGGGGGCAGCTAACTATGGCTACACCTTC. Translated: CASRTRGAANYGYTF.

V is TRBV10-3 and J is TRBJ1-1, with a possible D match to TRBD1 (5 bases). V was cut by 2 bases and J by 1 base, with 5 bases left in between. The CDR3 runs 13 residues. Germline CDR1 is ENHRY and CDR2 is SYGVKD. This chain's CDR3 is CAISEDRNTEAFF. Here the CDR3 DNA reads TGTGCCATCAGTGAGGACAGGAACACTGAAGCTTTCTTT.

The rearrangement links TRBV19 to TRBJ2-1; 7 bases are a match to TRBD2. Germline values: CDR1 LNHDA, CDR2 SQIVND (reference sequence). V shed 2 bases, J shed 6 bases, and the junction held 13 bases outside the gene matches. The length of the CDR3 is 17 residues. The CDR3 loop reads CASSIRSGAKVSNEQFF. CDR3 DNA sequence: TGTGCCAGTAGTATAAGGAGCGGGGCTAAAGTTAGCAATGAGCAGTTCTTC.

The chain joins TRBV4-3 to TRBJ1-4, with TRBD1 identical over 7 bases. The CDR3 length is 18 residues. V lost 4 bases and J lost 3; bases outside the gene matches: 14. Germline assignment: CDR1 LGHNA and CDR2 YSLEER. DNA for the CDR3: TGCGCCAGCAGCCGTTCGACAGGGTTGGGTGAGGCTAATGAAAAACTGTTTTTT. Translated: CASSRSTGLGEANEKLFF.

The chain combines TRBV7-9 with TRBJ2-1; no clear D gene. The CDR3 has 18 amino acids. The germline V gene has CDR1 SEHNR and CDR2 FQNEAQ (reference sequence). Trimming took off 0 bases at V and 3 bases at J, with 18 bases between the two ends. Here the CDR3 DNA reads TGTGCCAGCAGCTTAGCCGACCAGAGGTACTTGGACTACAATGAGCAGTTCTTC. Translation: CASSLADQRYLDYNEQFF.

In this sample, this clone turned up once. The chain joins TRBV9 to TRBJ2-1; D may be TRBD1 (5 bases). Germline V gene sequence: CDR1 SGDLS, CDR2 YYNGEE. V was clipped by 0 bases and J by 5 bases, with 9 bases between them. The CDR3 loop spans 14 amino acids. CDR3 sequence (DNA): TGTGCCAGCAGCGTAGGCTGGGGCAACAATGAGCAGTTCTTC. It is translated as CASSVGWGNNEQFF.

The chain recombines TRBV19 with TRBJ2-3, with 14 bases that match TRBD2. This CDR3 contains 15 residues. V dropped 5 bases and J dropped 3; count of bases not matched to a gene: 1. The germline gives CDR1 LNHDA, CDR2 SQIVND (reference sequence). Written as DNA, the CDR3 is TGTGCCAGTAGTGGGACTAGCGGGAGAACAGATACGCAGTATTTT. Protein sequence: CASSGTSGRTDTQYF.

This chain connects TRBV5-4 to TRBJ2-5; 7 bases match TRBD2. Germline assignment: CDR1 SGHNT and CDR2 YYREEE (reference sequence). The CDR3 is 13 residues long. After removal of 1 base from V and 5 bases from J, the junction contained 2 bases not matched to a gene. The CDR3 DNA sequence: TGTGCCAGCAGCTTGACGGGGGGTGAGACCCAGTACTTC. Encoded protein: CASSLTGGETQYF.

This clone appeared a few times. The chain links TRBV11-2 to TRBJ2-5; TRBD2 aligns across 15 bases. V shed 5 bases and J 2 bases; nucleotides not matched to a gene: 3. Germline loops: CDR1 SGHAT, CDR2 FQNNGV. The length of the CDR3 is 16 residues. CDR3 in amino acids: CASSIGLAGGQETQYF. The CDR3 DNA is TGTGCCAGCAGCATTGGACTAGCGGGAGGGCAAGAGACCCAGTACTTC.

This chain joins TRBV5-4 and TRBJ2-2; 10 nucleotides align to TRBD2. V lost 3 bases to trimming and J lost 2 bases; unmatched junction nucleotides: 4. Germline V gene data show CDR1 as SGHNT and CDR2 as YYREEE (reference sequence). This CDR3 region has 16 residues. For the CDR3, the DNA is TGTGCCAGCAGCTCCATAGCGGGGGGAAACACCGGGGAGCTGTTTTTT. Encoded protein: CASSSIAGGNTGELFF. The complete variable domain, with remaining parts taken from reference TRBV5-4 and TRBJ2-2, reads ETGVTQSPTHLIKTRGQQVTLRCSSQSGHNTVSWYQQALGQGPQFIFQYYREEENGRGNFPPRFSGLQFPNYSSELNVNALELDDSALYLCASSSIAGGNTGELFFGEGSRLTVL.

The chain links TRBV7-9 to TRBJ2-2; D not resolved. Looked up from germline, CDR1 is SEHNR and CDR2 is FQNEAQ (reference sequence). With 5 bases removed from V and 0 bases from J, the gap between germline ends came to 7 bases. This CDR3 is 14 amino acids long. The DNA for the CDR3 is TGTGCCAGCAGCGGGCTGCCGAACACCGGGGAGCTGTTTTTT. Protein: CASSGLPNTGELFF.

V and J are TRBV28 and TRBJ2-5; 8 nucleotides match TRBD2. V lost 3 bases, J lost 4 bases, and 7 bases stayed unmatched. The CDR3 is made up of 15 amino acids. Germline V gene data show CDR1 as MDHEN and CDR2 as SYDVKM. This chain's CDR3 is CASSLSGGPSETQYF. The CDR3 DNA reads TGTGCCAGCAGTTTGTCGGGAGGGCCCTCAGAGACCCAGTACTTC.

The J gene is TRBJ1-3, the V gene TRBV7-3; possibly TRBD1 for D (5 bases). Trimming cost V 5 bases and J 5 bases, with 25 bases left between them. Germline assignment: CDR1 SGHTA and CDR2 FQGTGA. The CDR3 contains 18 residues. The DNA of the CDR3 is TGTGCCAGCAGCGAAAAACGGGGGATCTGGTATCGGAGAAACACCATATATTTT. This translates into CASSEKRGIWYRRNTIYF.

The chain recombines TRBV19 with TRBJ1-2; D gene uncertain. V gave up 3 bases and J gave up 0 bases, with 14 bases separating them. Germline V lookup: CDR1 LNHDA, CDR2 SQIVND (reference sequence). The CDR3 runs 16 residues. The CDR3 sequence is CASSIAPTETNYGYTF. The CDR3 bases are TGTGCCAGTAGTATCGCCCCCACAGAGACTAACTATGGCTACACCTTC.

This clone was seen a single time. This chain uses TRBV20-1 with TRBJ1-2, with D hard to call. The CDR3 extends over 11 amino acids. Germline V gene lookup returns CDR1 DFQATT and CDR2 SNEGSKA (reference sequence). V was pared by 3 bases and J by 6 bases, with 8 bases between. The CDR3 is CSASAGNGYTF. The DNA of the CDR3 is TGCAGTGCTAGTGCCGGGAATGGCTACACCTTC.

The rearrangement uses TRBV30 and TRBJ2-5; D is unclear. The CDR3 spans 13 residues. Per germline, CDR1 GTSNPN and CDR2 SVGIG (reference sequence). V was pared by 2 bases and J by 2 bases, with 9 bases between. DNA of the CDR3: TGTGCCTGGAGTAAAGGAGCACAAGAGACCCAGTACTTC. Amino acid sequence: CAWSKGAQETQYF.

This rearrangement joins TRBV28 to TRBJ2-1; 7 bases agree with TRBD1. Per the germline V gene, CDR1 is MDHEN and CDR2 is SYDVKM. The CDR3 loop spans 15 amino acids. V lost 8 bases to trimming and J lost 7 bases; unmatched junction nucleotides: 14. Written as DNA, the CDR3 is TGTGCCAGCCCCCCGGTCCGACAGGGCTGGAATGAGCAGTTCTTC. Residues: CASPPVRQGWNEQFF.

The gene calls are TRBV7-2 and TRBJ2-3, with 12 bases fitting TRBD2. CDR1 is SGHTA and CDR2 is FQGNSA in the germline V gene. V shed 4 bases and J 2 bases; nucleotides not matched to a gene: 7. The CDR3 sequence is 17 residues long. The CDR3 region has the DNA TGTGCCAGCAGCTCACCTAGCGGGAGGGCCCCCACAGATACGCAGTATTTT. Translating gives CASSSPSGRAPTDTQYF.

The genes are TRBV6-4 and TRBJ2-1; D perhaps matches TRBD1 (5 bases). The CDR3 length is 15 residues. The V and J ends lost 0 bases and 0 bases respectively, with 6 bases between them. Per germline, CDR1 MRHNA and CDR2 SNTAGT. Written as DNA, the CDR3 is TGTGCCAGCAGTGACTCCGACAGCTCCTACAATGAGCAGTTCTTC. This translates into CASSDSDSSYNEQFF.

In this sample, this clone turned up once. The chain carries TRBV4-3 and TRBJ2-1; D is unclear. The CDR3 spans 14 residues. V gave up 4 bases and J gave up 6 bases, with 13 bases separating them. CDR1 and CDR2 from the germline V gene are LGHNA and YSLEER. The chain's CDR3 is CASSPASAANEQFF. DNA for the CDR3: TGCGCCAGCAGCCCGGCGAGCGCGGCCAATGAGCAGTTCTTC.

CDR3 sequence: CASSLGTGPYNEQFF. The CDR3 nucleotides are TGTGCCAGCAGTCTTGGGACAGGGCCCTACAATGAGCAGTTCTTC. The V gene is TRBV5-8, the J gene TRBJ2-1, with 9 bases that match TRBD1. The germline V gene encodes CDR1 SGHTS and CDR2 YDEGEE. CDR3 size: 15 residues. The V segment lost 5 bases and the J segment 2 bases; nucleotides outside the gene matches: 5.

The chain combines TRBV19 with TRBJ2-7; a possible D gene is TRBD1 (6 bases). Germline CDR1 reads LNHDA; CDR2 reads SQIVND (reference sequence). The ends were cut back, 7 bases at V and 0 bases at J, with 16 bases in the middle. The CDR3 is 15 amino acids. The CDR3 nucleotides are TGTGCCAGTACCCGAACGGGACAAGACTCCTACGAGCAGTACTTC. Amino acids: CASTRTGQDSYEQYF. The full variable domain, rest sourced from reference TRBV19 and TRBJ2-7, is DGGITQSPKYLFRKEGQNVTLSCEQNLNHDAMYWYRQDPGQGLRLIYYSQIVNDFQKGDIAEGYSVSREKKESFPLTVTSAQKNPTAFYLCASTRTGQDSYEQYFGPGTRLTVT.

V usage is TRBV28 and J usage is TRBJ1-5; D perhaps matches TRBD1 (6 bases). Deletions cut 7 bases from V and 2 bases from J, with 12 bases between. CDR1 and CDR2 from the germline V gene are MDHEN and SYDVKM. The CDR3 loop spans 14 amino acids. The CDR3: CASTTGSGNQPQHF. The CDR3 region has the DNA TGTGCCAGCACCACAGGGTCGGGCAATCAGCCCCAGCATTTT.

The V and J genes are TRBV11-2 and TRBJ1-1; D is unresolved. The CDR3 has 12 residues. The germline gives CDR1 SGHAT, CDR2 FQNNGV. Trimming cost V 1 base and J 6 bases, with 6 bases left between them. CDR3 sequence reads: CASSLAVAEAFF. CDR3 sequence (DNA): TGTGCCAGCAGCTTAGCGGTCGCTGAAGCTTTCTTT. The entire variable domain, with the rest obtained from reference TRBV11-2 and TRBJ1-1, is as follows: EAGVAQSPRYKIIEKRQSVAFWCNPISGHATLYWYQQILGQGPKLLIQFQNNGVVDDSQLPKDRFSAERLKGVDSTLKIQPAKLEDSAVYLCASSLAVAEAFFGQGTRLTVV.

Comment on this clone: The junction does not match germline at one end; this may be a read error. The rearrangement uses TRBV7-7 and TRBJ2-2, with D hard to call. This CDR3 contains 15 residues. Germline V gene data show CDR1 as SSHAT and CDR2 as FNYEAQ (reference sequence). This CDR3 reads CASSLGNSPTGELFF. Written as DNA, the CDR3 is TGTGCTAGCAGCTTAGGAAACAGCCCCACCGGGGAGCTGTTTTTT.

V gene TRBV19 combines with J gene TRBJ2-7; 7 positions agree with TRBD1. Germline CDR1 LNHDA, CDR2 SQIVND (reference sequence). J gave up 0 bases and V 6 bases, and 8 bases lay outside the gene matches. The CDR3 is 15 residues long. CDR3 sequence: CASRDIQGTSYEQYF. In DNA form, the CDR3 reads TGTGCCAGTAGAGATATACAGGGGACCTCCTACGAGCAGTACTTC.